The rows below give T cell receptor beta chains drawn from one sample of a study of PD-1 blockade in classical Hodgkin lymphoma. Sequencing was performed with immunoSEQ multiplex PCR; in TCRdb, only in-frame clones are kept and a portion is missing. The table records tens of thousands of clones, about 71% of them present only once. Specimen: peripheral blood mononuclear cells (PBMCs), collected at baseline. All receptors come from a human donor with classical Hodgkin lymphoma. CDR3s leave out the opening cysteine and the closing phenylalanine or tryptophan.

V gene: TRBV28; CDR3 length: 15; J gene: TRBJ2-7; CDR3 protein: ASSGYTLDRAFYEQY
V gene: TRBV29-1; CDR3 length: 16; J gene: TRBJ2-7; CDR3 protein: SVRTQGTVPTLFYEQY
V gene: TRBV10-3; CDR3 length: 12; J gene: TRBJ1-1; CDR3 protein: ANHPPGLISEAF
V gene: TRBV28; CDR3 length: 10; J gene: TRBJ1-1; CDR3 protein: ANPNLNTEAF
V gene: TRBV4-3; CDR3 length: 14; J gene: TRBJ1-5; CDR3 protein: ASSQDRGGGNQPQH
V gene: TRBV4-1; CDR3 length: 16; J gene: TRBJ2-3; CDR3 protein: ASSQVYKAGGITDTQY
V gene: TRBV7-6; CDR3 length: 16; J gene: TRBJ1-2; CDR3 protein: ASSLEPLSEVKGYGYT
V gene: TRBV7-9; CDR3 length: 12; J gene: TRBJ2-7; CDR3 protein: ASSTGTVPYEQY
V gene: TRBV4-1; CDR3 length: 11; J gene: TRBJ2-1; CDR3 protein: ASSQELYNEQF
V gene: TRBV18; CDR3 length: 14; J gene: TRBJ2-6; CDR3 protein: ASTGQGTYGANVLT
V gene: TRBV11-3; CDR3 length: 14; J gene: TRBJ2-5; CDR3 protein: ASSFSGQGAGETQY
V gene: TRBV7-3; CDR3 length: 12; J gene: TRBJ1-1; CDR3 protein: ASSLGGPNTEAF
V gene: TRBV4-2; CDR3 length: 15; J gene: TRBJ2-1; CDR3 protein: ASSPSYGGVIKNEQF
V gene: TRBV7-2; CDR3 length: 12; J gene: TRBJ2-5; CDR3 protein: ASSSGPHEGTQY
V gene: TRBV5-1; CDR3 length: 13; J gene: TRBJ2-4; CDR3 protein: ASSRDGGAKNIQY
V gene: TRBV7-8; CDR3 length: 11; J gene: TRBJ2-7; CDR3 protein: ASSRGFSYEQY